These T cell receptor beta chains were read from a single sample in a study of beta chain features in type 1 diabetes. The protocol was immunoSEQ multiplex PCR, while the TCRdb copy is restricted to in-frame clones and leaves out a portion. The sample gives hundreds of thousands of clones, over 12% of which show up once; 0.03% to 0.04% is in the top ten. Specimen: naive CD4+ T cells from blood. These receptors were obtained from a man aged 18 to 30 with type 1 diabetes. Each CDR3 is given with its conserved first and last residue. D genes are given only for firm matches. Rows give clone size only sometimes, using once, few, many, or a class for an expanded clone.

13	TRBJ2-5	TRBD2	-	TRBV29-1	CSVSGGAGETQYF	TGCAGCGTTAGCGGGGGGGCAGGAGAGACCCAGTACTTC
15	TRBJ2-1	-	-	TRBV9	CASSVGLLDGNEQFF	TGTGCCAGCAGCGTAGGATTACTCGACGGCAATGAGCAGTTCTTC
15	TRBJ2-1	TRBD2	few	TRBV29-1	CSVEDLAGGGNEQFF	TGCAGCGTTGAAGATCTAGCGGGAGGGGGAAATGAGCAGTTCTTC
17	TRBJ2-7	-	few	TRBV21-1	CASSKTRGGLAAYEQYF	TGTGCCAGCAGCAAAACTCGCGGGGGACTAGCGGCCTACGAGCAGTACTTC
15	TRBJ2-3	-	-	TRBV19	CASSTIGPDLHTQYF	TGTGCCAGTAGTACGATCGGACCGGATTTACATACGCAGTATTTT
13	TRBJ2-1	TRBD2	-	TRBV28	CASSLGGGPEQFF	TGTGCCAGCAGTCTCGGCGGGGGGCCCGAGCAGTTCTTC
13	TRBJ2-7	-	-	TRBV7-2	CASSLGQNYEQYF	TGTGCCAGCAGCTTGGGCCAGAACTACGAGCAGTACTTC
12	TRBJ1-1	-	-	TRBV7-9	CASSQQFTEAFF	TGTGCCAGCAGCCAACAGTTCACTGAAGCTTTCTTT
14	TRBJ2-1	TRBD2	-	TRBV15	CATQREGLDNEQFF	TGTGCCACCCAGCGGGAGGGCCTTGACAATGAGCAGTTCTTC
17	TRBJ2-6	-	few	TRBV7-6	CASSLVPWSSGANVLTF	TGTGCCAGCAGCTTGGTACCTTGGAGCTCTGGGGCCAACGTCCTGACTTTC
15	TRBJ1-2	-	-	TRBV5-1	CASSLGRGLSYGYTF	TGCGCCAGCAGCTTGGGAAGGGGATTGAGCTATGGCTACACCTTC
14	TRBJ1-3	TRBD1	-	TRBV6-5	CASSPGDRGNTIYF	TGTGCCAGCAGTCCAGGGGACAGGGGGAACACCATATATTTT
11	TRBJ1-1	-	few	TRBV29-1	CSVDRATEAFF	TGCAGCGTTGACAGGGCTACTGAAGCTTTCTTT
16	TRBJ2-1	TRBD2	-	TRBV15	CATSAGLASHYNEQFF	TGTGCCACCAGCGCCGGACTAGCGTCCCACTACAATGAGCAGTTCTTC
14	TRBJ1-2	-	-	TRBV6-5	CASSYGQLNYGYTF	TGTGCCAGCAGTTACGGACAGTTGAACTATGGCTACACCTTC
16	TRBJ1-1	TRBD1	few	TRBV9	CASSVGLGQGDTEAFF	TGTGCCAGCAGCGTAGGCCTGGGACAGGGTGACACTGAAGCTTTCTTT
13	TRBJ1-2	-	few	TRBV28	CASSPPGRGGSTF	TGTGCCAGCAGTCCGCCAGGTCGAGGCGGAAGCACCTTC
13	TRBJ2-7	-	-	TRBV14	CASSPYPFYEQYF	TGTGCCAGCAGCCCTTACCCCTTCTACGAGCAGTACTTC
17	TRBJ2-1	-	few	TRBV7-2	CASSLRGVGPPPPGQFF	TGTGCCAGCAGCTTAAGGGGGGTTGGGCCCCCTCCTCCGGGGCAGTTCTTC
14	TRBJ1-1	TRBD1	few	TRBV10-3	CAIRPDRENTEAFF	TGTGCCATCAGGCCCGACAGGGAGAACACTGAAGCTTTCTTT
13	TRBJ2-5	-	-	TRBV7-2	CASSSGADGTQYF	TGTGCCAGCAGTTCCGGGGCCGACGGGACCCAGTACTTC
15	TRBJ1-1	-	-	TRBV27	CASSLSPTQDTEAFF	TGTGCCAGCAGTTTATCCCCAACTCAGGACACTGAAGCTTTCTTT
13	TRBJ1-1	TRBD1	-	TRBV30	CAWSGQGDTEAFF	TGTGCCTGGAGTGGACAGGGGGACACTGAAGCTTTCTTT
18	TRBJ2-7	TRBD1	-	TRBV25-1	CASSELWSQGVPPYEQYF	TGTGCCAGCAGTGAATTGTGGAGCCAGGGGGTCCCCCCCTACGAGCAGTACTTC
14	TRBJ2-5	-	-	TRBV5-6	CASSLWPNTETQYF	TGTGCCAGCAGCTTGTGGCCTAACACAGAGACCCAGTACTTC
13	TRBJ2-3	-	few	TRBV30	CAWSQGHVDTQYF	TGTGCCTGGAGTCAGGGTCACGTAGATACGCAGTATTTT
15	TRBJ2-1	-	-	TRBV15	CATSSSPASYNEQFF	TGTGCCACCAGCTCTAGTCCGGCGTCCTACAATGAGCAGTTCTTC
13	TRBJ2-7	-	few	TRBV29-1	CSVLPGAAYEQYF	TGCAGCGTTTTACCAGGGGCGGCCTACGAGCAGTACTTC
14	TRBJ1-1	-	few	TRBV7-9	CASSLIGAHTEAFF	TGTGCCAGCAGCTTAATTGGGGCTCACACTGAAGCTTTCTTT
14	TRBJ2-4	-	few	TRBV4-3	CASSSNRGLGIQYF	TGCGCCAGCAGCTCAAACCGGGGCCTTGGCATTCAGTACTTC
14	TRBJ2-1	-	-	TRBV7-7	CASSLGPDYNEQFF	TGTGCTAGCAGCTTAGGCCCAGACTACAATGAGCAGTTCTTC
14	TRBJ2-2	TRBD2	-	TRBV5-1	CASTSAGGTGELFF	TGCGCCAGCACTTCGGCGGGAGGGACCGGGGAGCTGTTTTTT
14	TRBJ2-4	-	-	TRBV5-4	CASSLEGSKNIQYF	TGTGCCAGCAGCTTGGAGGGCTCCAAAAACATTCAGTACTTC
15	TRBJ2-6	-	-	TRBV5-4	CASSLGNSGANVLTF	TGTGCCAGCAGCTTAGGGAACTCTGGGGCCAACGTCCTGACTTTC
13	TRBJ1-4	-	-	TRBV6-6	CASSDAKGEKLFF	TGTGCCAGCAGTGATGCAAAGGGTGAAAAACTGTTTTTT
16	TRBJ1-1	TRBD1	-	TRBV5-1	CASSPPPGTGNTEAFF	TGCGCCAGCAGCCCTCCGCCCGGGACAGGGAACACTGAAGCTTTCTTT
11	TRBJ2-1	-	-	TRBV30	CAWGYNNEQFF	TGTGCCTGGGGATACAACAATGAGCAGTTCTTC
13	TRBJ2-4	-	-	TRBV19	CASSQVAKNIQYF	TGTGCCAGTAGCCAGGTAGCCAAAAACATTCAGTACTTC
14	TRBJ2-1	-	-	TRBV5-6	CASSSLDRYNEQFF	TGTGCCAGCAGCTCCCTGGACCGCTACAATGAGCAGTTCTTC
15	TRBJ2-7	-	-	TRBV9	CASSLRGGRGDEQYF	TGTGCCAGCAGCCTCAGGGGAGGTAGGGGGGACGAGCAGTACTTC
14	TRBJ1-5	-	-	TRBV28	CASSLGDQGQPQHF	TGTGCCAGCAGTTTAGGTGACCAGGGTCAGCCCCAGCATTTT
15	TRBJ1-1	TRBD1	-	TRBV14	CASSQVYGTGGVAFF	TGTGCCAGCAGCCAAGTTTATGGGACAGGGGGCGTCGCTTTCTTT
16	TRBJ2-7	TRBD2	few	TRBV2	CASSSRLAGGLGEQYF	TGTGCCAGCAGTTCACGTCTAGCGGGAGGGCTTGGCGAGCAGTACTTC
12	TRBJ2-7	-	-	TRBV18	CASWDTPYEQYF	TGTGCCAGCTGGGACACCCCCTACGAGCAGTACTTC
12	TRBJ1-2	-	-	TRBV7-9	CASSLDSAHYTF	TGTGCCAGCAGCTTAGACTCAGCGCACTACACCTTC
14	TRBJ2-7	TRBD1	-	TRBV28	CASSLDRGRNEQYF	TGTGCCAGCAGTCTTGACAGGGGGCGGAACGAGCAGTACTTC
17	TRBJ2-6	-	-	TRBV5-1	CASSWLKEISGANVLTF	TGCGCCAGCAGCTGGCTAAAGGAAATCTCTGGGGCCAACGTCCTGACTTTC
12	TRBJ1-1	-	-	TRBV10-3	CAIRDSMTEAFF	TGTGCCATCAGGGACAGTATGACTGAAGCTTTCTTT
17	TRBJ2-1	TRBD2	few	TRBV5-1	CASRVSPPGLGDNEQFF	TGCGCCAGCAGAGTATCTCCACCGGGACTAGGAGACAATGAGCAGTTCTTC
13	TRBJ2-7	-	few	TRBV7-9	CASSSAVRGEQYF	TGTGCCAGCAGCTCCGCAGTACGGGGCGAGCAGTACTTC
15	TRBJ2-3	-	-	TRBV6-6	CASSYSGGPTDTQYF	TGTGCCAGCAGTTACTCAGGGGGGCCGACAGATACGCAGTATTTT